One and the same sample provided the 20 T cell receptor beta chains below, sequenced in a study of cytomegalovirus exposure and HLA in healthy donors (dated by TCRdb to between 2016 and 2019). Library prep was done by the immunoSEQ multiplex PCR assay. The multiplex PCR relied on a mix of 60 forward primers for TCR Vbeta segments and 13 reverse primers for TCR Jbeta segments. TCRdb provides this immuneACCESS table in a form limited to in-frame rearrangements. Some clones are lacking; in checked studies, under half of them reflect an unresolved V gene, and why the rest are absent is not known. The sample includes some 170,000 clones, with about 75% observed a single time. Approximately 6% of the sample comes from the top ten. Material for sequencing was PBMCs. The receptors were gathered from a middle-aged man in good health and CMV-seropositive.

The DNA for the CDR3 is TGTGCCAGCAGCGCGGAGGGCTTCACCCAGACCCAGTACTTC. Amino acids: CASSAEGFTQTQYF. The chain joins TRBV9 to TRBJ2-5, with D tentatively TRBD2 (6 bases). The CDR3 is 14 residues long. CDR1 and CDR2 from the germline V gene are SGDLS and YYNGEE. Trimming shortened V by 3 bases and J by 6 bases, and 15 bases separated the two germline ends.

The rearrangement uses TRBV6-5 and TRBJ2-7; 7 nucleotides agree with TRBD1. Trimming cost V 5 bases and J 3 bases; bases outside gene matches: 1. The CDR3 has 12 residues. Looked up from germline, CDR1 is MNHEY and CDR2 is SVGAGI. This CDR3 is CASSGTDYEQYF. CDR3 coding DNA: TGTGCCAGCAGTGGGACAGACTACGAGCAGTACTTC.

CDR3 sequence (DNA): TGTGCCAGCAGCTTGATTCTGGGCAGAGACAATGAGCAGTTCTTC. It translates to CASSLILGRDNEQFF. V gene TRBV7-6 combines with J gene TRBJ2-1; D is undetermined. Looked up from germline, CDR1 is SGHVS and CDR2 is FNYEAQ. This CDR3 has 15 amino acids. V lost 3 bases and J lost 5, with 14 bases in between.

The gene calls are TRBV5-4 and TRBJ1-1; tentatively, D is TRBD1 (6 bases). The CDR3 extends over 14 amino acids. Germline-derived CDR1 and CDR2 are SGHNT and YYREEE (reference sequence). Trimming removed 1 base at V and 3 bases at J, with 10 bases between. The DNA for the CDR3 is TGTGCCAGCAGCTTGAGGGGGGGTGACACTGAAGCTTTCTTT. Its protein product is CASSLRGGDTEAFF. The full variable domain, in which reference TRBV5-4 and TRBJ1-1 provide the parts outside the CDR3, is ETGVTQSPTHLIKTRGQQVTLRCSSQSGHNTVSWYQQALGQGPQFIFQYYREEENGRGNFPPRFSGLQFPNYSSELNVNALELDDSALYLCASSLRGGDTEAFFGQGTRLTVV.

The CDR3: CASSPTPGEGSGANVLTF. CDR3 DNA: TGTGCCAGCAGCCCCACCCCGGGAGAGGGCTCTGGGGCCAACGTCCTGACTTTC. This sequence joins TRBV4-2 and TRBJ2-6; possibly TRBD2 for D (6 bases). The germline V and J ends were trimmed by 4 bases and 0 bases, with 16 bases remaining between them. This CDR3 spans 18 amino acids. CDR1 LGHNA and CDR2 YNFKEQ come from the germline V gene.

This sequence joins TRBV6-1 and TRBJ1-3; 7 nucleotides agree with TRBD1. The germline V gene has CDR1 MNHNS and CDR2 SASEGT. V lost 6 bases and J lost 0; bases outside the gene matches: 5. This CDR3 has 15 residues. The chain's CDR3 is CASRGTVRSGNTIYF. The CDR3 bases are TGTGCCAGCAGAGGGACAGTACGCTCTGGAAACACCATATATTTT.

Points on this clone: Other nucleotide sequences from this sample produce the same CDR3. This chain joins TRBV19 and TRBJ2-7; TRBD1 matches at 7 bases. The J segment lost 3 bases and the V segment lost 4 bases, leaving 3 bases of the junction unmatched. The CDR3 length is 13 residues. Germline V gene data show CDR1 as LNHDA and CDR2 as SQIVND (reference sequence). The CDR3 is CASSTQGSYEQYF. DNA for the CDR3: TGTGCCAGTAGTACACAGGGGAGCTACGAGCAGTACTTC.

The chain uses TRBV11-2 and TRBJ1-1; 7 nucleotides line up with TRBD1. Germline-derived CDR1 and CDR2 are SGHAT and FQNNGV. The CDR3 length is 15 residues. The V and J ends lost 1 base and 1 base, in that order; junction bases with no gene match: 3. For the CDR3, the DNA is TGTGCCAGCAGCTTAGTATGGGACAGGAACACTGAAGCTTTCTTT. Protein sequence: CASSLVWDRNTEAFF.

V gene TRBV28 combines with J gene TRBJ1-2; possibly TRBD1 for D (6 bases). With 6 bases removed from V and 10 bases from J, the gap between germline ends came to 18 bases. Germline lookup yields CDR1 MDHEN and CDR2 SYDVKM. The length of the CDR3 is 13 residues. The CDR3 is CASSRQRGLLYTF. The CDR3 DNA reads as TGTGCCAGCAGCCGACAAAGGGGGTTACTCTACACCTTC.

This clone was found once. The chain employs TRBV5-1 and TRBJ2-7; 13 bases fit TRBD2. Unmatched junction bases numbered 3, after V lost 4 bases and J lost 2 bases. The CDR3 is 15 amino acids. Looked up from germline, CDR1 is SGHRS and CDR2 is YFSETQ. CDR3 sequence reads: CASSPGLAGAYEQYF. CDR3 bases: TGCGCCAGCAGCCCAGGACTAGCGGGAGCCTACGAGCAGTACTTC.

The chain employs TRBV5-1 and TRBJ2-5; 11 nucleotides align to TRBD2. The tail of the sequence fits TRBJ2-7 better, so the J call may be wrong. Per the germline V gene, CDR1 is SGHRS and CDR2 is YFSETQ. The CDR3 has 15 amino acids. CDR3 protein: CASSLAGTSGSEQYF. CDR3 nucleotide sequence: TGCGCCAGCAGCTTGGCCGGCACTAGCGGGAGCGAGCAGTACTTC.

The chain combines TRBV9 with TRBJ2-3, with 12 bases identical to TRBD2. The CDR3 runs to 17 residues. Germline V gene data show CDR1 as SGDLS and CDR2 as YYNGEE. V shed 2 bases, J shed 3 bases, and the junction held 7 bases outside the gene matches. Here the CDR3 DNA reads TGTGCCAGCAGCGTCCCGACTAGCGGGAGTGGGACAGATACGCAGTATTTT. Translated: CASSVPTSGSGTDTQYF.

This clone was counted between two and nine times. The chain couples TRBV12-5 to TRBJ1-5; possible D gene TRBD1, 5 bases. V was clipped by 7 bases and J by 7 bases, with 17 bases between them. CDR1 and CDR2 from the germline V gene are LGHNT and FRNRAP. This CDR3 is 14 amino acids long. CDR3 protein: CASAWGGVKQPQHF. In DNA, the CDR3 is TGTGCTAGTGCCTGGGGAGGGGTTAAGCAGCCCCAGCATTTT.

This sequence joins TRBV6-1 and TRBJ1-2; D unresolved. Germline CDR1 is MNHNS and CDR2 is SASEGT. CDR3 length: 15 residues. Trimming removed 7 bases from V and 3 bases from J, with 18 bases in between. Here the CDR3 DNA reads TGTGCCAGCAAGGAGTACTGGGTTTTACACTATGGCTACACCTTC. Protein: CASKEYWVLHYGYTF.

This chain joins TRBV7-6 and TRBJ2-3; D is possibly TRBD1 (5 bases). The CDR3 runs 14 residues. V lost 5 bases and J lost 3, with 12 bases in between. Germline V lookup: CDR1 SGHVS, CDR2 FNYEAQ. CDR3 DNA sequence: TGTGCCAGCAGCCCACGACAGAGGACAGATACGCAGTATTTT. As protein: CASSPRQRTDTQYF.

J is TRBJ2-3 and V is TRBV11-2, with D uncertain. The CDR3 contains 17 residues. V was shortened by 2 bases and J by 2 bases, with 17 bases between the two germline ends. In germline, CDR1 is SGHAT, CDR2 FQNNGV. The CDR3 nucleotides read TGTGCCAGCAGCTTAAGAGGCCAGCGCCTACTCACAGATACGCAGTATTTT. Translated, it gives CASSLRGQRLLTDTQYF.

This CDR3 reads CASSGGTRKHTQYF. The CDR3, as DNA: TGTGCCAGCAGTGGCGGGACTAGGAAACATACGCAGTATTTT. The chain joins TRBV6-1 to TRBJ2-3; 8 bases map to TRBD2. This CDR3 comprises 14 residues. Germline CDR1 MNHNS, CDR2 SASEGT. The trim removed 4 bases at V and 7 bases at J, leaving 7 bases unmatched.

The chain uses TRBV5-3 and TRBJ2-2; 8 bases map to TRBD1. TRBV5-3 is an ORF; its function is uncertain. V shed 2 bases and J 0 bases; nucleotides not matched to a gene: 3. The CDR3 extends over 16 amino acids. As DNA, the CDR3 is TGTGCCAGAAGCTTACGGGACAGGTCGAACACCGGGGAGCTGTTTTTT. Translating gives CARSLRDRSNTGELFF.

As regards this clone: A read error may account for a junction end that differs from germline. This sequence joins TRBV6-1 and TRBJ2-7; tentative D call: TRBD1 (6 bases). The CDR3 length is 15 residues. Germline loops: CDR1 MNHNS, CDR2 SASEGT. The CDR3 sequence is CASIEGEAGVYEQYF. The CDR3 nucleotides are TGTGCCAGCATTGAAGGTGAGGCAGGGGTCTACGAGCAGTACTTC.

The chain links TRBV5-1 to TRBJ2-7; 9 bases are shared with TRBD1. The CDR3 totals 14 residues. V gave up 3 bases and J gave up 0 bases; unmatched junction bases: 1. Germline CDR1 SGHRS, CDR2 YFSETQ. The chain's CDR3 is CASSSGQGSYEQYF. CDR3 bases: TGCGCCAGCAGCTCGGGACAGGGCTCCTACGAGCAGTACTTC.